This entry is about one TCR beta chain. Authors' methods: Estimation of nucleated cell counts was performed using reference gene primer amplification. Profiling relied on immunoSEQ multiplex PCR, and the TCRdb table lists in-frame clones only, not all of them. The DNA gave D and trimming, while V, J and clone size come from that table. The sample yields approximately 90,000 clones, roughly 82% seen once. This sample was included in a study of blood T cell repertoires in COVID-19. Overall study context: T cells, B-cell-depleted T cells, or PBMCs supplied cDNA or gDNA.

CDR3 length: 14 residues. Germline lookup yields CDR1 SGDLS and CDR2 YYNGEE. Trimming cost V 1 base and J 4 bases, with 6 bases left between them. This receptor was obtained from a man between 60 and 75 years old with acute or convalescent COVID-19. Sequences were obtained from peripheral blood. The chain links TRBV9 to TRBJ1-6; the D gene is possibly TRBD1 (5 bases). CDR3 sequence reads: CASSVRGYNSPLHF. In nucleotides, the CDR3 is TGTGCCAGCAGCGTAAGGGGTTATAATTCACCCCTCCACTTT.